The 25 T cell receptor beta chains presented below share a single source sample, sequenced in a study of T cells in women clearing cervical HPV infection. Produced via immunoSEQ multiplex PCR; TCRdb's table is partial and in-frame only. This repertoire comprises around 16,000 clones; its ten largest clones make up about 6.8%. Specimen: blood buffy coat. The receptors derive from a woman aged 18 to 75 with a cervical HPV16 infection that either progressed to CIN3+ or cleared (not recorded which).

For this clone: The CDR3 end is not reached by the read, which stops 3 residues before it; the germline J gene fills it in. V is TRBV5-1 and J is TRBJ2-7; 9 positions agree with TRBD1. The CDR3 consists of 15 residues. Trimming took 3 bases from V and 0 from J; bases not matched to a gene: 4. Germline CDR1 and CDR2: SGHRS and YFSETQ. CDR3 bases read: TGCGCCAGCAGCTCCGCGGACAGGGGCTCCTACGAG. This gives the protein CASSSADRGSYE. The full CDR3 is CASSSADRGSYEQYF.

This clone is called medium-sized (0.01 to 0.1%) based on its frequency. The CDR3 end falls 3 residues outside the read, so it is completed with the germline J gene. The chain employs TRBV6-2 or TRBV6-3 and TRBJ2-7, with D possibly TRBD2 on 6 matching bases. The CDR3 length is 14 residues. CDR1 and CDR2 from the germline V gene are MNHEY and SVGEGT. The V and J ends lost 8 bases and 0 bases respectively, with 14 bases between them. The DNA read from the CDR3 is TGTGCCAGCCGCCCCGGGACTTTCTCCTACGAG. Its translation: CASRPGTFSYE. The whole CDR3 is CASRPGTFSYEQYF.

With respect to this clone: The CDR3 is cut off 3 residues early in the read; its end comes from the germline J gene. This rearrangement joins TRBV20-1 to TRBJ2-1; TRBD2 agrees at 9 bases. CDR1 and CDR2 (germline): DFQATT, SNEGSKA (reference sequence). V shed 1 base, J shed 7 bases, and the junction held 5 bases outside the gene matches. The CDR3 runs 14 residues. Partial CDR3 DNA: TGCAGTGCTAGAGTCGCGGGGGGGTATAATGAG. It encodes CSARVAGGYNE. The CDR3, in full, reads CSARVAGGYNEQFF.

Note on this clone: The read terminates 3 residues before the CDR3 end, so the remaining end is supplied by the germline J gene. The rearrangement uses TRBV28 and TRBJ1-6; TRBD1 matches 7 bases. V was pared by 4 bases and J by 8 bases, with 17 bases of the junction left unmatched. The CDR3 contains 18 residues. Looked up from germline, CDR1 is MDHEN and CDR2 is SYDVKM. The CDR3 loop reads CASSSSSFRTGLDSPLHF. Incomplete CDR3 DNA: TGTGCCAGCAGTTCAAGCAGTTTTCGGACAGGCCTTGATTCACCC.

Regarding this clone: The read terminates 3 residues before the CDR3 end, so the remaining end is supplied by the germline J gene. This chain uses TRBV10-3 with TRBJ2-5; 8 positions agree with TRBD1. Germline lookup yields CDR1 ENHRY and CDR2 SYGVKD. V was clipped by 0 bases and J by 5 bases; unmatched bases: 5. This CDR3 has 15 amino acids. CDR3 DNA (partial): TGTGCCATCAGTGAGTCGTGGACAGGGAGTGAGACC. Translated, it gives CAISESWTGSET. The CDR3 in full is CAISESWTGSETQYF.

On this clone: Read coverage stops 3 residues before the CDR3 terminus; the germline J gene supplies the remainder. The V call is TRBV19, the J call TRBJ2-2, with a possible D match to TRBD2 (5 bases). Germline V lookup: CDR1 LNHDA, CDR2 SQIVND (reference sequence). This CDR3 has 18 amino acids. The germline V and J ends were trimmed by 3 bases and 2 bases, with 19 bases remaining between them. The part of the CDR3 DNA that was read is TGTGCCAGTAGTATGAGAACACGCGGGCTGCCTAACACCGGGGAG. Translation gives CASSMRTRGLPNTGE. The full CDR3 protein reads CASSMRTRGLPNTGELFF. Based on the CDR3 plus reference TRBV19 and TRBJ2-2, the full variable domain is DGGITQSPKYLFRKEGQNVTLSCEQNLNHDAMYWYRQDPGQGLRLIYYSQIVNDFQKGDIAEGYSVSREKKESFPLTVTSAQKNPTAFYLCASSMRTRGLPNTGELFFGEGSRLTVL.

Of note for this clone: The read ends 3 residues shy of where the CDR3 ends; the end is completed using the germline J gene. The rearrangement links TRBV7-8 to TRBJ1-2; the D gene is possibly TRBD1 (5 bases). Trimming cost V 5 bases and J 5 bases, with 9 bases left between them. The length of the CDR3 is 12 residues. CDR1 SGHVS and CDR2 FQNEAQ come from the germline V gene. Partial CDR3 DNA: TGTGCCAGCAGCGTAGACAGATATGGC. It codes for CASSVDRYG. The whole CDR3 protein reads CASSVDRYGYTF.

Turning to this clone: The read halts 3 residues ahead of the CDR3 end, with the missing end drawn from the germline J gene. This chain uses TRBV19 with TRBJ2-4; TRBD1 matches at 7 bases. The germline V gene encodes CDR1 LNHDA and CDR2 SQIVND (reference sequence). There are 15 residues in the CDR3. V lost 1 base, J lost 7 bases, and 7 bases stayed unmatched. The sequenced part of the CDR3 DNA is TGTGCCAGTAGTATAGGTTACAGGGGTCGGAACATT. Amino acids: CASSIGYRGRNI. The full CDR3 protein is CASSIGYRGRNIQYF.

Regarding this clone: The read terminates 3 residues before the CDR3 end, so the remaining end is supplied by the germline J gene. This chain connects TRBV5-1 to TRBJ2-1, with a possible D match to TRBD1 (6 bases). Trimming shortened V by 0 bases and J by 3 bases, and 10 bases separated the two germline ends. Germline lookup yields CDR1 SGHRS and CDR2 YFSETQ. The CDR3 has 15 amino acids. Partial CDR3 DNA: TGCGCCAGCAGCTTGGACGGACAGCTCTACAATGAG. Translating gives CASSLDGQLYNE. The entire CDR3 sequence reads CASSLDGQLYNEQFF.

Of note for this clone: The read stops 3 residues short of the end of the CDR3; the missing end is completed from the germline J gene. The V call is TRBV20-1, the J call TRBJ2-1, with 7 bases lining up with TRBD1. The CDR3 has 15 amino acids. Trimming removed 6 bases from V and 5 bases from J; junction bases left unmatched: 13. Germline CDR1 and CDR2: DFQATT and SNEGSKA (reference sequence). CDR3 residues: CSASTGDASHNEQFF. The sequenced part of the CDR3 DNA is TGCAGTGCCTCCACAGGGGATGCTTCCCACAATGAG.

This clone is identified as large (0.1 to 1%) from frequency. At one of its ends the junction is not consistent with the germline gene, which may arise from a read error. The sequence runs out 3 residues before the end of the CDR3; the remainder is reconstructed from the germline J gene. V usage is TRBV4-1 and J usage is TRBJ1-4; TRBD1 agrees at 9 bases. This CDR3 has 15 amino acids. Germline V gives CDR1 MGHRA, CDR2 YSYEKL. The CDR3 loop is CTSSPTGTGYEKLFF. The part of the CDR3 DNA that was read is TGCACCAGCAGCCCGACCGGGACAGGGTATGAAAAA.

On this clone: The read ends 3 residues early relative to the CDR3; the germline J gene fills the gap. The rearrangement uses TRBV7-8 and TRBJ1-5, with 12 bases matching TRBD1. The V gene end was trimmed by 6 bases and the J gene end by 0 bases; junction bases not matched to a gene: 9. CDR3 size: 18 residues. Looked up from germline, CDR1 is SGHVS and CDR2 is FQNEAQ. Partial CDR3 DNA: TGTGCCAGCAGTTTCGGGACAGGGGGCGATCATAGCAATCAGCCC. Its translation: CASSFGTGGDHSNQP. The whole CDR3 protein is CASSFGTGGDHSNQPQHF.

The CDR3 bases that were read are TGTGCCAGCAATTTTGGCATCCCGGAAGGGACCGGGGAG. Protein: CASNFGIPEGTGE. The complete CDR3 reads CASNFGIPEGTGELFF. The V gene is TRBV2, the J gene TRBJ2-2; D is ambiguous. The CDR3 extends 3 residues past the end of the read, so its final part is completed from the germline J gene. This CDR3 comprises 16 residues. The V gene lost 7 bases and the J gene lost 5 bases, with 20 bases spanning the gap. CDR1 SNHLY and CDR2 FYNNEI come from the germline V gene.

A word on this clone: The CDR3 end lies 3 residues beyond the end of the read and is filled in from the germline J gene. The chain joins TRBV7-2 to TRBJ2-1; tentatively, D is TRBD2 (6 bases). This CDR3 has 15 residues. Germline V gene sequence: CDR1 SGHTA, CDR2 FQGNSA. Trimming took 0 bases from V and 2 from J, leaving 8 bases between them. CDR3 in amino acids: CASSLASGAYNEQFF. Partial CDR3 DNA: TGTGCCAGCAGCTTAGCTAGCGGCGCCTACAATGAG.

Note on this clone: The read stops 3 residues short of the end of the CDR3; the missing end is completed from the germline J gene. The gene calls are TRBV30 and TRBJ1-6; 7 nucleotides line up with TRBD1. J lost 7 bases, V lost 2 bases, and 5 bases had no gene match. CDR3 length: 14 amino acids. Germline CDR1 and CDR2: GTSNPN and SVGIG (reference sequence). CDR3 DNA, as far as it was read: TGTGCCTGGAGTACCGGGACAGAGAATTCACCC. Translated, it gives CAWSTGTENSP. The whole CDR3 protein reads CAWSTGTENSPLHF.

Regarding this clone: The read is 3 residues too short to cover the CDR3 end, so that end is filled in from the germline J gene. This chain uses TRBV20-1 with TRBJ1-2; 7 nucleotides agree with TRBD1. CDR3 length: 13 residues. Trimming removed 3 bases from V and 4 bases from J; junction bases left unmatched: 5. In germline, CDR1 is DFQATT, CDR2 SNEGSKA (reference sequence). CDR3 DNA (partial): TGCAGTGCTAGTCCAGGGGGGATCTATGGC. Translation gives CSASPGGIYG. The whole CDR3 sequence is CSASPGGIYGYTF.

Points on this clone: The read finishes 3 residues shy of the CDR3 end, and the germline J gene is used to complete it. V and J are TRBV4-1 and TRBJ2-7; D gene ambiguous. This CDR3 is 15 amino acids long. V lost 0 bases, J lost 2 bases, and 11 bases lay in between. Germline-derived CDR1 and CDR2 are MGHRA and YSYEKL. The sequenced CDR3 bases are TGCGCCAGCAGCCAAGACGTCCGAGTAGCCTACGAG. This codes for CASSQDVRVAYE. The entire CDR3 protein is CASSQDVRVAYEQYF.

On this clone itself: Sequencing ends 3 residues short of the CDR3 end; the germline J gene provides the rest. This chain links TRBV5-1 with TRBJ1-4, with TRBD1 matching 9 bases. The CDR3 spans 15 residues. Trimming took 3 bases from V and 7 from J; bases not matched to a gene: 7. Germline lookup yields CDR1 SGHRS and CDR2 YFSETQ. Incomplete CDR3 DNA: TGCGCCAGCAGCTCCGGACAGGGGTTGGGTGAAAAA. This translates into CASSSGQGLGEK. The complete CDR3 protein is CASSSGQGLGEKLFF.

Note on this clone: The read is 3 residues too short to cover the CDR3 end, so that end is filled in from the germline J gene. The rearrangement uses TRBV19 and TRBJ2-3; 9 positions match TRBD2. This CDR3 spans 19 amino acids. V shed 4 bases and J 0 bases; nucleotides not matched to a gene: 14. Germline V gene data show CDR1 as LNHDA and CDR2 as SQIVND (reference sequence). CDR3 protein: CASSKRGVLGGQSTDTQYF. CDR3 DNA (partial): TGTGCCAGTAGTAAGCGGGGGGTCTTAGGGGGGCAGAGCACAGATACG. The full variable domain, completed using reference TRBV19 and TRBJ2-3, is DGGITQSPKYLFRKEGQNVTLSCEQNLNHDAMYWYRQDPGQGLRLIYYSQIVNDFQKGDIAEGYSVSREKKESFPLTVTSAQKNPTAFYLCASSKRGVLGGQSTDTQYFGPGTRLTVL.

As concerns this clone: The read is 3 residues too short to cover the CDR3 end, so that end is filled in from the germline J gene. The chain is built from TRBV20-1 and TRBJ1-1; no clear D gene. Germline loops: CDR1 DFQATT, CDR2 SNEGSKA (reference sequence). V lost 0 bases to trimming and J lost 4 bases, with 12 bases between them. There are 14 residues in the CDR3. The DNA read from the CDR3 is TGCAGTGCTAGAGAGACCGGAAGGGTCACTGAA. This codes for CSARETGRVTE. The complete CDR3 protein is CSARETGRVTEAFF.

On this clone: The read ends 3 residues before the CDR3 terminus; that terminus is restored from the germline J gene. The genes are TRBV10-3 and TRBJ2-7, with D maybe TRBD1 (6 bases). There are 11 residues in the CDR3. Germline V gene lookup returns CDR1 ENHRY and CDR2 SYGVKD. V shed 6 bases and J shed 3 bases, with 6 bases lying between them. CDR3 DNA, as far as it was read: TGTGCCATCAGGACAGGCTACGAG. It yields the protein CAIRTGYE. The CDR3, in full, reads CAIRTGYEQYF.

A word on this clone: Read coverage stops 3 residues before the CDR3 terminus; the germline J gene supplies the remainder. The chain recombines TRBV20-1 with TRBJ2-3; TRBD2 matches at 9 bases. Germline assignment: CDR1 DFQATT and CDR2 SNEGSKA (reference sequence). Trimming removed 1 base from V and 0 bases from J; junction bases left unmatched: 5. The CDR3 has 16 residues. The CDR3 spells CSARGTSVTSTDTQYF. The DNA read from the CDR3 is TGCAGTGCTAGAGGGACTAGCGTCACTAGCACAGATACG.

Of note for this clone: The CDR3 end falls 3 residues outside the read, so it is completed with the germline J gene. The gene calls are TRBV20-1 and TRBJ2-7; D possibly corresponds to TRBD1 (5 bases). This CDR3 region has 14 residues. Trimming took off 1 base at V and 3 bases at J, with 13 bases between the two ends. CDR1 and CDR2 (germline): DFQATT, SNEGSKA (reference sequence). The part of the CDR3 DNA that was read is TGCAGTGCTAGAGCCGACAGTTTAGACTACGAG. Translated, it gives CSARADSLDYE. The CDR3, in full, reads CSARADSLDYEQYF.

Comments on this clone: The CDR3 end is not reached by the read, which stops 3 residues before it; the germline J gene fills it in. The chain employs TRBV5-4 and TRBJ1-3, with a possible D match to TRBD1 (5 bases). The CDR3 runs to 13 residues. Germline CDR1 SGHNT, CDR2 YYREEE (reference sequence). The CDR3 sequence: CASSLKGGGEIYF. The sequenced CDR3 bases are TGTGCCAGCAGCTTGAAAGGAGGAGGGGAG.

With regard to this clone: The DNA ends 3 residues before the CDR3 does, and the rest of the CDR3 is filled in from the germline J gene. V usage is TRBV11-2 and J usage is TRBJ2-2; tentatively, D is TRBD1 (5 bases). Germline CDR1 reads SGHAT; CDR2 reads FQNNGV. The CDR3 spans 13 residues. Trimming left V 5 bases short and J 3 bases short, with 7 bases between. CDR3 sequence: CASSRRDTGELFF. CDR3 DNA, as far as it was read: TGTGCCAGCAGCCGCAGGGACACCGGGGAG.